Below are 7 T cell receptor beta chains sequenced from a single sample in a study of control samples from healthy donors and cancer patients. TCRdb's table, derived via immunoSEQ multiplex PCR, lists solely in-frame clones and lacks some. The data show under 150,000 clones, roughly 93% seen once. The sequenced sample consisted of blood. The receptors were sampled from a man under 40 in good health.

The chain employs TRBV5-6 and TRBJ2-2, with a tentative D call TRBD1 (6 bases). The CDR3 has 16 amino acids. Per germline, CDR1 SGHDT and CDR2 YYEEEE. The V and J ends lost 1 base and 3 bases respectively, with 13 bases between them. CDR3 bases: TGTGCCAGCAGCTTGAACGACAGGCGGGACACCGGGGAGCTGTTTTTT. Amino acids: CASSLNDRRDTGELFF. The full variable domain, its missing parts supplied by reference TRBV5-6 and TRBJ2-2, is DAGVTQSPTHLIKTRGQQVTLRCSPKSGHDTVSWYQQALGQGPQFIFQYYEEEERQRGNFPDRFSGHQFPNYSSELNVNALLLGDSALYLCASSLNDRRDTGELFFGEGSRLTVL.

This chain joins TRBV7-9 and TRBJ2-3, with 7 bases lining up with TRBD2. The CDR3 is made up of 16 amino acids. J was trimmed by 6 bases and V by 5 bases; bases with no gene match: 14. In germline, CDR1 is SEHNR, CDR2 FQNEAQ (reference sequence). CDR3 DNA sequence: TGTGCCAGCAGCAACTCTGGGGGGGTTTCCTTTGATACGCAGTATTTT. Amino acid sequence: CASSNSGGVSFDTQYF. The variable domain in full, with the rest retrieved from reference TRBV7-9 and TRBJ2-3, is DTGVSQNPRHKITKRGQNVTFRCDPISEHNRLYWYRQTLGQGPEFLTYFQNEAQLEKSRLLSDRFSAERPKGSFSTLEIQRTEQGDSAMYLCASSNSGGVSFDTQYFGPGTRLTVL.

The chain carries TRBV5-6 and TRBJ2-1; unclear D gene. The CDR3 has 13 residues. Germline lookup yields CDR1 SGHDT and CDR2 YYEEEE. The germline V and J ends were trimmed by 0 bases and 10 bases, with 11 bases remaining between them. The CDR3 nucleotides read TGTGCCAGCAGCTTGGTTTCCGTTGGGGAGCAGTTCTTC. It is translated as CASSLVSVGEQFF.

The chain uses TRBV24-1 and TRBJ2-1; TRBD2 agrees at 8 bases. The V segment lost 9 bases and the J segment 0 bases; nucleotides outside the gene matches: 6. The CDR3 extends over 15 amino acids. The germline gives CDR1 KGHDR, CDR2 SFDVKD. CDR3 residues: CATSKRESSYNEQFF. CDR3 sequence (DNA): TGTGCCACCTCTAAGCGGGAGAGCTCCTACAATGAGCAGTTCTTC.

The chain uses TRBV7-3 and TRBJ2-5; 13 bases line up with TRBD2. This CDR3 comprises 14 residues. V lost 10 bases, J lost 5 bases, and 7 bases stayed unmatched. CDR1 is SGHTA and CDR2 is FQGTGA in the germline V gene. CDR3 nucleotide sequence: TGTGCCACCGCACTAGCGGGGGGGCCGGAGACCCAGTACTTC. Protein sequence: CATALAGGPETQYF.

About this clone: The same CDR3 arises from other DNA sequences in this sample as well. The V call is TRBV11-2, the J call TRBJ1-1; unclear D gene. Germline CDR1 is SGHAT and CDR2 is FQNNGV. V lost 0 bases, J lost 1 base, and 6 bases lay in between. The CDR3 totals 14 residues. The CDR3 DNA reads as TGTGCCAGCAGCTTAGATCTCGGGAACACTGAAGCTTTCTTT. This translates into CASSLDLGNTEAFF.

This clone was recorded only once. This chain uses TRBV3-1 (or the pseudogene TRBV3-2) with TRBJ2-3; the D gene could be TRBD1 or TRBD2 (5 bases each). Germline CDR1 LGHDT, CDR2 YNNKEL (reference sequence). V lost 8 bases and J 8 bases, leaving 14 bases between the germline ends. This CDR3 has 12 amino acids. CDR3 region: CASGGRGGTQYF. The CDR3, as DNA: TGTGCCAGCGGGGGAAGGGGCGGTACGCAGTATTTT.